This T cell receptor beta chain came from a study of T cell changes during pregnancy in multiple sclerosis. Using immunoSEQ multiplex PCR, the repertoire was profiled, and TCRdb retains in-frame clones only, with some absent. The sample includes 45,000 to 65,000 clones, approximately 90% of them seen just once. The V and J ends lost 1 base and 2 bases respectively, with 5 bases between them. The germline CDR1 and CDR2 sequences are SGHVS and FNYEAQ. This CDR3 region has 13 residues. This receptor was identified in a female donor with multiple sclerosis, enrolled in a pregnancy study. Sequencing was performed on CD4+ T cells from peripheral blood mononuclear cells, taken after pregnancy. This rearrangement joins TRBV7-6 to TRBJ1-1; unclear D gene. The CDR3 DNA follows: TGTGCCAGCAGCTTAGACAGTAACACTGAAGCTTTCTTT. Translation gives CASSLDSNTEAFF.